Following are 24 T cell receptor delta chains from one sample sequenced in a study of γδ T cells in repeated Plasmodium falciparum infection. Flow sorting of PBMC yielded separate Vgamma9/Vdelta2+ and Vdelta2-negative gammadelta T cell populations for bulk repertoire analysis. TCRdb reprocessed the multiplex PCR reads using CATT. This sample has roughly 93,000 delta-chain clones, with more than 1.4% found just once. Sequencing was carried out using gamma-delta T cells from blood. The receptors derive from a pool of human donors (malaria-infected and uninfected, not separated).

This clone was observed a handful of times. TCRdb's protein for this DNA is that of a much larger clone and differs from the translation at residue 10, likely a read error; the protein shown is the DNA translation. The chain joins TRDV2 to TRDJ3, with TRDD3 matching 8 bases. Here the J gene came from matching the DNA to germline, since TCRdb omits it. The length of the CDR3 is 21 residues. The V segment lost 3 bases and the J segment 0 bases; nucleotides outside the gene matches: 15. Per the germline V gene, CDR1 is GEAIGNYY and CDR2 is EKD. CDR3: CACDSPYWGVPNSWDTRQMFF. The CDR3 nucleotides are TGTGCCTGTGACTCGCCCTACTGGGGGGTTCCTAACTCCTGGGACACCCGACAGATGTTTTTC.

There are a few counts of this clone. This likely traces to a read error, being one base from a far larger clone. In the same sample, other DNA sequences code for this CDR3. This chain uses TRDV1 with TRDJ1, with 13 bases lining up with TRDD3. This CDR3 contains 21 residues. In germline, CDR1 is TSWWSYY, CDR2 QGS. CDR3 DNA: TGTGCTCTTGGGGAAATCCCCGGGGGGTACTGGGGGATACGCGTGGGAGATAAACTCATTTTT. It translates to CALGEIPGGYWGIRVGDKLIF.

Worth noting for this clone: TCRdb has a much larger clone's protein, which differs at residue 13 from the translation of this DNA, likely because of a read error; what is shown is the protein translated from the DNA. The V gene is TRDV2, the J gene TRDJ3; 9 nucleotides match TRDD3. In the absence of a J gene in TCRdb, the DNA was matched to germline to assign it here. Germline assignment: CDR1 GEAIGNYY and CDR2 EKD. This CDR3 contains 21 residues. Trimming took 0 bases from V and 2 from J; bases not matched to a gene: 13. The CDR3 nucleotides read TGTGCCTGTGACACCGTACTGGGGGACCAAAACTCCCCCTGGGACACCCGACAGATGTTTTTC. Protein product: CACDTVLGDQNSPWDTRQMFF.

This clone qualifies as medium-sized. Other DNA sequences in the same sample also yield this CDR3. V usage is TRDV2 and J usage is TRDJ1; D may be TRDD3 (6 bases). In germline, CDR1 is GEAIGNYY, CDR2 EKD. This CDR3 spans 13 amino acids. V gave up 3 bases and J gave up 2 bases, with 9 bases separating them. The CDR3 here is CACDRLGTDKLIF. In nucleotides, the CDR3 is TGTGCCTGTGACCGTCTGGGGACCGATAAACTCATCTTT.

On this clone itself: A read error likely explains why the TCRdb protein, taken from a much larger clone, differs from this DNA's translation at residue 11; the protein shown is translated from the DNA. The chain is built from TRDV2 and TRDJ1; TRDD3 might be the D (5 bases). TCRdb lists no J gene, so it was determined here by aligning the DNA to germline. The CDR3 runs to 16 residues. Trimming cost V 1 base and J 6 bases, with 20 bases left between them. Germline loops: CDR1 GEAIGNYY, CDR2 EKD. CDR3 protein: CACDTGLLVMEYKLIF. The CDR3 DNA reads TGTGCCTGTGACACGGGCTTACTGGTCATGGAATATAAACTCATCTTT.

Turning to this clone: TCRdb's protein for this DNA is that of a much larger clone and differs from the translation at residue 10, likely a read error; the protein shown is the DNA translation. This sequence joins TRDV2 and TRDJ3, with 7 bases that match TRDD3. TCRdb gives no J gene; it was assigned here by matching the DNA to germline. CDR1 is GEAIGNYY, CDR2 EKD, per germline. The ends lost 0 bases at V and 2 bases at J; junction bases unmatched: 6. The CDR3 totals 18 residues. The CDR3 loop is CACDTKGYSPWDTRQMFF. The DNA of the CDR3 is TGTGCCTGTGACACCAAGGGATACAGCCCCTGGGACACCCGACAGATGTTTTTC.

In its sample, this clone was seen a few times. TCRdb's protein for this DNA is that of a much larger clone and differs from the translation at residue 9, likely a read error; the protein shown is the DNA translation. This chain joins TRDV2 and TRDJ1; the match to TRDD3 covers 9 bases. No J segment appears in TCRdb, so it was assigned here by matching the sequence to germline. Germline CDR1 GEAIGNYY, CDR2 EKD. The J segment lost 2 bases and the V segment lost 0 bases, leaving 33 bases of the junction unmatched. This CDR3 spans 25 amino acids. CDR3 nucleotide sequence: TGTGCCTGTGACACCGTGGGCCCTCCCCAGGTCCTGGCTACTGGGGGACCCCTTTCGACCGATAAACTCATCTTT. Translating it yields CACDTVGPPQVLATGGPLSTDKLIF.

This clone was observed at least ten times. The chain is built from TRDV1 and TRDJ2, with D tentatively TRDD2 (5 bases). CDR1 TSWWSYY and CDR2 QGS come from the germline V gene. CDR3 length: 17 residues. V was shortened by 1 base and J by 1 base, with 13 bases between the two germline ends. CDR3 in amino acids: CALGEPFYPLLTAQLFF. Written as DNA, the CDR3 is TGTGCTCTTGGGGAACCCTTCTACCCGCTTTTGACAGCACAACTCTTCTTT.

Many counts were recorded for this clone. A clone one base away is much larger, so this may be a read error. Other DNA variants within this sample encode the same CDR3. CDR3 sequence reads: CALEDIHPQQLGDPFTDKLIF. CDR3 DNA sequence: TGTGCTCTTGAAGATATTCATCCCCAACAGCTGGGGGATCCTTTCACCGATAAACTCATCTTC. The gene calls are TRDV1 and TRDJ1, with 9 bases fitting TRDD3. The germline V gene encodes CDR1 TSWWSYY and CDR2 QGS. The CDR3 is 21 residues long.

The sample holds a few counts of this clone. TCRdb has a much larger clone's protein, which differs at residue 12 from the translation of this DNA, likely because of a read error; what is shown is the protein translated from the DNA. The V and J genes are TRDV2 and TRDJ1; 9 bases fit TRDD3. TCRdb gives no J gene; it was assigned here by matching the DNA to germline. The CDR3 runs 20 residues. With V trimmed by 1 base and J by 0 bases, 17 bases remained unmatched. Germline loops: CDR1 GEAIGNYY, CDR2 EKD. The CDR3 loop is CACDTVTGGPPTGYTDKLIF. CDR3 coding DNA: TGTGCCTGTGACACTGTTACTGGGGGACCCCCCACCGGGTACACCGATAAACTCATCTTT.

Concerning this clone: Since a far larger clone is one base different, this is likely a read error. This specimen includes other DNA sequences encoding the same CDR3. The rearrangement links TRDV1 to TRDJ1; the match to TRDD3 covers 12 bases. The J gene is absent in TCRdb and was assigned here via DNA matching to germline. The CDR3 runs 20 residues. Germline CDR1 reads TSWWSYY; CDR2 reads QGS. The CDR3 sequence: CALGHSTPDWGILEGGKLIF. CDR3 DNA: TGTGCCCTTGGCCATTCTACTCCCGACTGGGGGATACTCGAGGGAGGTAAACTCATCTTT.

This clone showed up just a few times. The mismatch at residue 6 between this DNA's translation and the TCRdb protein of a much larger clone likely reflects a read error; the protein shown is translated from the DNA. The V call is TRDV3, the J call TRDJ1, with 13 bases aligning to TRDD3. TCRdb does not report a J gene; here it was assigned by matching the DNA to germline references. The CDR3 spans 19 residues. CDR1 TVYSNPD and CDR2 GDNSRS come from the germline V gene (reference sequence). After removal of 1 base from V and 4 bases from J, the junction contained 18 bases not matched to a gene. Here the CDR3 DNA reads TGTGCCTTTATTACTATGGGGGACTGGGGGATACGCTACGGCGATAAACTCATCTTT. It translates to CAFITMGDWGIRYGDKLIF.

This clone was recorded a few times. TCRdb pairs this DNA with a much larger clone's protein that differs at residue 3, likely a read error; the protein shown was translated from the DNA. CDR3: CAYDLFLRNENTDKLIF. DNA for the CDR3: TGTGCCTATGACCTCTTCCTACGGAACGAGAACACCGATAAACTCATCTTT. This sequence joins TRDV2 and TRDJ1; TRDD2 matches 8 bases. The CDR3 consists of 17 residues. Germline lookup yields CDR1 GEAIGNYY and CDR2 EKD.

This clone has more than one count but fewer than ten. TCRdb pairs this DNA with a much larger clone's protein that differs at residue 12, likely a read error; the protein shown was translated from the DNA. This chain joins TRDV3 and TRDJ1, with TRDD3 matching 10 bases. V was pared by 1 base and J by 0 bases, with 17 bases of the junction left unmatched. CDR3 size: 19 residues. The germline gives CDR1 TVYSNPD, CDR2 GDNSRS (reference sequence). The CDR3, as DNA: TGTGCCTTTAAAGGTCCTCTTTGGGGGATACTGGGGTACACCGATAAACTCATCTTT. Protein: CAFKGPLWGILGYTDKLIF.

This clone occurred a few times. The V call is TRDV1, the J call TRDJ1, with D possibly being TRDD3 (6 bases). The V gene's germline CDR1 is TSWWSYY and CDR2 QGS. The V gene lost 0 bases and the J gene lost 7 bases, with 42 bases spanning the gap. There are 24 residues in the CDR3. In DNA form, the CDR3 reads TGTGCTCTTGGGGAACTTTATACTGCTTTCTACGTTCAGTCGACCGGGGGACCCGGAGCTAAACTCATCTTT. This translates into CALGELYTAFYVQSTGGPGAKLIF.

Remarks on this clone: For this DNA, TCRdb reports the protein of a much larger clone, which diverges at residue 18, most likely from a read error; the protein presented here is translated directly from the DNA. The J gene is uncalled and the V gene is TRDV1; TRDD3, as called in the table, went unchecked against the DNA. The CDR3 contains 20 residues. The germline gives CDR1 TSWWSYY, CDR2 QGS. The CDR3 DNA is TGTGCTCTTGGGGGGCTTCCTACCTGGGGGATACAGATTACTACCGATAAACCCATCTTT. Translated, it gives CALGGLPTWGIQITTDKPIF.

About this clone: One base separates it from a far larger clone, so it is likely a read error. Different DNA sequences within this sample yield the same CDR3. The chain joins TRDV1 to TRDJ1, with 13 positions matching TRDD3. TCRdb records no J gene; here it was assigned by comparing the DNA to germline. The CDR3 runs to 22 residues. From germline, CDR1 is TSWWSYY and CDR2 QGS. The V and J ends lost 3 bases and 4 bases, in that order; junction bases with no gene match: 23. Here the CDR3 reads CALGELVDGFYWGIRMCDKLIF. CDR3 in DNA: TGTGCTCTTGGGGAGCTAGTTGACGGATTTTACTGGGGGATACGCATGTGCGATAAACTCATCTTT.

This clone was counted a few times. TCRdb has a much larger clone's protein, which differs at residue 10 from the translation of this DNA, likely because of a read error; what is shown is the protein translated from the DNA. The rearrangement links TRDV2 to TRDJ3; 9 bases line up with TRDD3. V shed 0 bases and J 1 base; nucleotides not matched to a gene: 6. The CDR3 is 19 residues long. Germline CDR1 and CDR2: GEAIGNYY and EKD. This CDR3 reads CACDTADWGRSWDTRQMFF. The CDR3 region has the DNA TGTGCCTGTGACACCGCGGACTGGGGGAGGTCCTGGGACACCCGACAGATGTTTTTC.

Remarks on this clone: The mismatch at residue 9 between this DNA's translation and the TCRdb protein of a much larger clone likely reflects a read error; the protein shown is translated from the DNA. The genes are TRDV1 and TRDJ1; no firm D call. The J gene is not listed in TCRdb, so it was assigned here from a DNA match to germline. Trimming stripped 0 bases from V and 7 bases from J, with 18 bases between. The CDR3 sequence is 16 residues long. CDR1 TSWWSYY and CDR2 QGS come from the germline V gene. CDR3 amino acids: CALGELIPLKEGKLIF. The DNA for the CDR3 is TGTGCTCTTGGGGAACTTATCCCCCTAAAGGAGGGTAAACTCATCTTT.

This clone turned up a few times. This DNA's translation differs at residue 5 from TCRdb's protein, which comes from a much larger clone; a read error is likely, and the protein shown is translated from the DNA. This chain links TRDV1 with TRDJ1; TRDD3 agrees at 13 bases. TCRdb lists no J gene, so it was determined here by aligning the DNA to germline. J gave up 0 bases and V 4 bases, and 26 bases lay outside the gene matches. CDR1 is TSWWSYY and CDR2 is QGS in the germline V gene. CDR3 size: 24 residues. The CDR3 region is CALGGRSLLRVLNWGIRYTDKLIF. The CDR3 nucleotides read TGTGCTCTTGGGGGACGGTCCCTCCTTAGGGTACTTAACTGGGGGATACGGTACACCGATAAACTCATCTTT.

Concerning this clone: It differs at one base from a far larger clone, so likely a read error. Other DNA sequences in this specimen translate into the identical CDR3. The V gene call is TRAV38-2/DV8, and the J gene call is absent; whether TRDD3, the table's D call, matches the DNA was not checked. CDR1 is TSESDYY, CDR2 QEAYKQQN, per germline. CDR3 length equals 21 residues. CDR3 sequence reads: CAYRSASRRWGIRRYTDKLIF. Here the CDR3 DNA reads TGTGCTTATAGGAGCGCGAGTCGTAGATGGGGGATTAGAAGGTACACCGATAAACTTATCTTT.

This clone has only a few counts. It is likely a read error: a sequence one base away is far more abundant. Other DNA sequences in this sample translate to the same CDR3. The chain joins TRDV2 to TRDJ1, with TRDD3 matching 10 bases. No J segment appears in TCRdb, so it was assigned here by matching the sequence to germline. CDR1 is GEAIGNYY, CDR2 EKD, per germline. The V gene end was trimmed by 0 bases and the J gene end by 2 bases; junction bases not matched to a gene: 14. The CDR3 extends over 19 amino acids. CDR3 loop: CACDTLTGGSRGHTDKLIF. The CDR3 DNA sequence: TGTGCCTGTGACACCCTGACTGGGGGATCCCGGGGCCATACCGATAAACTCATCTTT.

About this clone itself: Since a far larger clone is one base different, this is likely a read error. The identical CDR3 is also encoded by other nucleotide sequences in the sample. The V gene corresponds to TRDV2; no J gene was called; the DNA was not compared with TRDD3, the D call given in the table. Germline V gene sequence: CDR1 GEAIGNYY, CDR2 EKD. This CDR3 contains 19 residues. The CDR3 reads CACGYRARGMDVDKDKLIF. DNA of the CDR3: TGTGCCTGTGGATACCGGGCTCGGGGGATGGACGTCGATAAGGATAAGCTCATCTTT.

This clone appeared a few times. CDR3 coding DNA: TGTGCTCTTGGGGAATGGATGAAAGGTGGGGGATACCCTGGACTCATCTTT. Protein: CALGEWMKGGGYPGLIF. The J gene is TRDJ1, the V gene TRDV1, with 10 positions matching TRDD3. Since TCRdb gives no J gene, matching the DNA to germline was used here to assign it. The CDR3 is 17 amino acids. In germline, CDR1 is TSWWSYY, CDR2 QGS. Losses at the gene ends were 2 bases for V and 10 bases for J; bases not matched to a gene: 16.